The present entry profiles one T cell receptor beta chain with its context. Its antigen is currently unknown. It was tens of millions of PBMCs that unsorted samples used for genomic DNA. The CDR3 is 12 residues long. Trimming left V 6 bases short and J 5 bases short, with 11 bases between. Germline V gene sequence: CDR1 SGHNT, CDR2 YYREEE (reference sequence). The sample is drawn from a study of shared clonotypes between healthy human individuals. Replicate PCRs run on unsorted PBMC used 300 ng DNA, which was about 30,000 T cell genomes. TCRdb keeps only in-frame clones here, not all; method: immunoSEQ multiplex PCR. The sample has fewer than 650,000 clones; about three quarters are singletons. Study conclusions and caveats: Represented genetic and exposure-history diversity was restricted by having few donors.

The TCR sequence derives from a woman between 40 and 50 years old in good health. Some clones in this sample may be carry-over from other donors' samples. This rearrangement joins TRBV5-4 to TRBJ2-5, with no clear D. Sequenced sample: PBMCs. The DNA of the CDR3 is TGTGCCAGCACCCAGGTTGGGGAGACCCAGTACTTC. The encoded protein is CASTQVGETQYF.